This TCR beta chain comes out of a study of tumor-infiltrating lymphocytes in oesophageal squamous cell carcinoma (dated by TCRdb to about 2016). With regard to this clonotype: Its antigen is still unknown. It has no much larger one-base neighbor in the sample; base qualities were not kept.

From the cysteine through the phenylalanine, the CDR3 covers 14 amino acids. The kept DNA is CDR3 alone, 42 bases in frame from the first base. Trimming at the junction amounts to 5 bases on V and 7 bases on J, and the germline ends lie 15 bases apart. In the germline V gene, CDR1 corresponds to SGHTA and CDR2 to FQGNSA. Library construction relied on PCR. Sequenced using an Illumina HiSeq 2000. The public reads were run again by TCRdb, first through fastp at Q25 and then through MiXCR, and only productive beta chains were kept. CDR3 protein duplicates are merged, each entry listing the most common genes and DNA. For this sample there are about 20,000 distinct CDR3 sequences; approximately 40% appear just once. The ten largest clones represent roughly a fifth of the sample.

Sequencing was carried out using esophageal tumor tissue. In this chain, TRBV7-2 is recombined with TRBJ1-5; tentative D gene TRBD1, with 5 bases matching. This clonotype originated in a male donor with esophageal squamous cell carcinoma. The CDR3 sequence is CASSGGGGGQPQHF. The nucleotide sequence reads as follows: TGTGCCAGCAGCGGGGGGGGGGGTGGGCAGCCCCAGCATTTT.